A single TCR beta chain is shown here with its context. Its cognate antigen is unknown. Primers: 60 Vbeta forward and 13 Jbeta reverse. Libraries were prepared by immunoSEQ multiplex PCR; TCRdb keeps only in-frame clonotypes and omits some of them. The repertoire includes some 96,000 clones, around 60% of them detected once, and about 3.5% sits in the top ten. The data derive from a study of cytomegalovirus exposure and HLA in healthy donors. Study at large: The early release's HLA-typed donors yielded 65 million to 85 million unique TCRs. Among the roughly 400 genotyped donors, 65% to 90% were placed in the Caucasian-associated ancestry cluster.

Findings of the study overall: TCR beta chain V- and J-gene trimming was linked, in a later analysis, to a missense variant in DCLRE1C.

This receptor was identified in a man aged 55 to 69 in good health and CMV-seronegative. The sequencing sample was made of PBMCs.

The CDR3: CASRHLGGDEQYF. CDR3 in DNA: TGTGCCAGCAGACACTTAGGGGGGGACGAGCAGTACTTC. The V call is TRBV5-8, the J call TRBJ2-7, with TRBD2 as a possible D gene (7 bases). The germline CDR1 and CDR2 sequences are SGHTS and YDEGEE. Trimming took 5 bases from V and 5 from J, leaving 14 bases between them. This CDR3 spans 13 amino acids.